The 13 T cell receptor beta chains reported below all come from one sample, sequenced in a study of cytomegalovirus exposure and HLA in healthy donors. The PCR ran on 60 Vbeta and 13 Jbeta primers. Clones were read by immunoSEQ multiplex PCR, and TCRdb kept only the in-frame ones, dropping some. The data hold a few hundred thousand clones, with roughly 81% observed a single time. Sequenced sample: PBMCs. The receptors derive from a woman in her 40s in good health and CMV-seropositive.

The chain combines TRBV2 with TRBJ1-1; TRBD1 might be the D (6 bases). The germline V and J ends were trimmed by 4 bases and 7 bases, with 10 bases remaining between them. This CDR3 contains 12 residues. The germline gives CDR1 SNHLY, CDR2 FYNNEI. The CDR3 bases are TGTGCCAGCAGTGGGCAGGGACATGAAGCTTTCTTT. Translation gives CASSGQGHEAFF.

This chain uses TRBV29-1 with TRBJ2-1; 7 nucleotides agree with TRBD2. Germline CDR1 reads SQVTM; CDR2 reads ANQGSEA. Trimming removed 4 bases from V and 5 bases from J; junction bases left unmatched: 8. The CDR3 loop spans 14 amino acids. The CDR3 bases are TGCAGCGTTGTGGAGCGGGGAGCCCACAATGAGCAGTTCTTC. This codes for CSVVERGAHNEQFF.

The V call is TRBV18, the J call TRBJ2-1; D not resolved. There are 13 residues in the CDR3. Looked up from germline, CDR1 is KGHSH and CDR2 is LQKENI. Trimming left V 3 bases short and J 9 bases short, with 12 bases between. The CDR3 DNA reads TGTGCCAGCTCACCGCAGGCCGGTCTTGAGCAGTTCTTC. It codes for CASSPQAGLEQFF.

The chain carries TRBV30 and TRBJ2-3; 12 bases match TRBD2. Germline loops: CDR1 GTSNPN, CDR2 SVGIG (reference sequence). Trimming removed 2 bases from V and 5 bases from J; junction bases left unmatched: 8. This CDR3 spans 16 amino acids. CDR3: CAWSSWLAGGKDTQYF. The DNA for the CDR3 is TGTGCCTGGAGTAGTTGGCTAGCGGGAGGGAAAGATACGCAGTATTTT.

About this clone: The sample holds other DNA sequences that translate to the same CDR3. The chain couples TRBV5-6 to TRBJ2-1; D is ambiguous. Trimming left V 0 bases short and J 9 bases short, with 4 bases between. The CDR3 contains 11 residues. Looked up from germline, CDR1 is SGHDT and CDR2 is YYEEEE. CDR3 sequence: CASSLAGEQFF. CDR3 nucleotides: TGTGCCAGCAGCTTGGCCGGTGAGCAGTTCTTC.

V is TRBV4-3 and J is TRBJ1-4; D possibly corresponds to TRBD1 (5 bases). From germline, CDR1 is LGHNA and CDR2 YSLEER. V lost 0 bases, J lost 7 bases, and 15 bases lay in between. The CDR3 consists of 16 residues. The CDR3 sequence is CASSQDWGERGEKLFF. DNA of the CDR3: TGCGCCAGCAGCCAAGATTGGGGGGAGAGGGGTGAAAAACTGTTTTTT.

The rearrangement links TRBV6-1 to TRBJ1-4, with 10 nucleotides matching TRBD1. The trim removed 8 bases at V and 7 bases at J, leaving 4 bases unmatched. The germline V gene has CDR1 MNHNS and CDR2 SASEGT. The CDR3 totals 13 residues. Here the CDR3 reads CASRDRGSEKLFF. The CDR3, as DNA: TGTGCCAGCCGGGACAGGGGAAGTGAAAAACTGTTTTTT.

The chain uses TRBV5-4 and TRBJ2-1, with a possible D match to TRBD2 (6 bases). The CDR3 runs to 16 residues. Deletions cut 4 bases from V and 8 bases from J, with 22 bases between. The germline V gene encodes CDR1 SGHNT and CDR2 YYREEE (reference sequence). This chain's CDR3 is CASSAPGLSAEYEQFF. Written as DNA, the CDR3 is TGTGCCAGCAGCGCCCCGGGACTTAGCGCCGAATATGAGCAGTTCTTC.

This rearrangement joins TRBV4-3 to TRBJ2-2, with 7 bases that match TRBD1. Germline CDR1 and CDR2: LGHNA and YSLEER. With V trimmed by 0 bases and J by 0 bases, 7 bases remained unmatched. This CDR3 is 18 amino acids long. CDR3 protein: CASSQDLQGIANTGELFF. The CDR3 DNA reads TGCGCCAGCAGCCAAGATCTACAGGGGATAGCGAACACCGGGGAGCTGTTTTTT.

This chain uses TRBV7-8 with TRBJ2-4, with TRBD1 matching 7 bases. Germline V gene data show CDR1 as SGHVS and CDR2 as FQNEAQ. The CDR3 is made up of 16 amino acids. Trimming cost V 2 bases and J 0 bases; bases outside gene matches: 4. The CDR3 region is CASSLRDSQAKNIQYF. The CDR3 nucleotides are TGTGCCAGCAGCTTACGGGACAGCCAAGCCAAAAACATTCAGTACTTC.

The chain uses TRBV9 and TRBJ2-7, with 13 nucleotides matching TRBD2. CDR1 and CDR2 from the germline V gene are SGDLS and YYNGEE. The CDR3 spans 16 residues. The J segment lost 5 bases and the V segment lost 3 bases, leaving 8 bases of the junction unmatched. CDR3 sequence reads: CASSAGTSGIGDEQYF. Here the CDR3 DNA reads TGTGCCAGCAGCGCCGGGACTAGCGGGATTGGGGACGAGCAGTACTTC.

The V call is TRBV6-5, the J call TRBJ2-5, with a weak D call TRBD2 (5 bases). Trimming shortened V by 0 bases and J by 4 bases, and 12 bases separated the two germline ends. This CDR3 has 15 amino acids. In germline, CDR1 is MNHEY, CDR2 SVGAGI. The CDR3 DNA reads as TGTGCCAGCAGTTACTCGGGCGGCGGAGGAGAGACCCAGTACTTC. As protein: CASSYSGGGGETQYF.

The chain couples TRBV30 to TRBJ2-1; 12 bases map to TRBD2. The CDR3 loop spans 15 amino acids. With 4 bases clipped from V and 12 bases from J, the junction kept 13 bases outside the gene matches. Germline CDR1 and CDR2: GTSNPN and SVGIG (reference sequence). The CDR3 DNA follows: TGTGCCTGGACCCGGGTGGCTAGCGGGAGGGCCTGGCAGTTCTTC. Its translation is CAWTRVASGRAWQFF.